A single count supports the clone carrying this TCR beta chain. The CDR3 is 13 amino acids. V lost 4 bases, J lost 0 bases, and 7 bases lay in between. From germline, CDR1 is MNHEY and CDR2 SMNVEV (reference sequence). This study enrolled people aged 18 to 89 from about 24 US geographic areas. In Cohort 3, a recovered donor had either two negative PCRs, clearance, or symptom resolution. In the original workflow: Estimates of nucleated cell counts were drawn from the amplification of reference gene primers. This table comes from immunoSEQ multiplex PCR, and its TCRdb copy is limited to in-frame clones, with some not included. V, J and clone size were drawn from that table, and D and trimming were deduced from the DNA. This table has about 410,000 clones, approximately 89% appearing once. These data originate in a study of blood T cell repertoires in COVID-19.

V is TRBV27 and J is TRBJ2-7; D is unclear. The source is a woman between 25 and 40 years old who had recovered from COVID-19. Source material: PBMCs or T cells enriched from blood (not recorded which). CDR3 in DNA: TGTGCCAGCAGTTCCGCGGACTCCTACGAGCAGTACTTC. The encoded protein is CASSSADSYEQYF.